Below, 3 T cell receptor beta chains from the same sample are listed, as sequenced in a study of T cells in Graves' hyperthyroidism and ophthalmopathy. Amplified TCR beta CDR3 regions came from RNA transcripts. Primed by the HTBI set, a first-round RT-PCR was run on the TCR CDR3. TCRdb redid the calling of the multiplex PCR reads with MiXCR, one entry per CDR3 protein. Of about 560,000 distinct CDR3 sequences listed, 15% to 19% are singletons. Sequences were obtained from blood. The receptors come from a woman aged 30 to 39 with Graves' hyperthyroidism.

This clonotype was seen many times. The CDR3 region is CASSNGRSSYNEQFF. The CDR3 region has the DNA TGTGCCAGCAGTAACGGCAGGAGCTCCTACAATGAGCAGTTCTTC. The chain has TRBV11-2 and TRBJ2-1; D gene ambiguous. There are 15 residues in the CDR3. Looked up from germline, CDR1 is SGHAT and CDR2 is FQNNGV. Trimming took off 6 bases at V and 0 bases at J, with 12 bases between the two ends.

There are many counts of this clonotype. The chain has TRBV6-1 and TRBJ2-1, with a tentative D call TRBD2 (5 bases). This CDR3 is 15 amino acids long. With 1 base removed from V and 8 bases from J, the gap between germline ends came to 15 bases. Germline CDR1 reads MNHNS; CDR2 reads SASEGT. CDR3 amino acids: CASSEEVASIYEQFF. The CDR3 bases are TGTGCCAGCAGTGAAGAGGTCGCTAGCATTTATGAGCAGTTCTTC.

This clonotype was counted many times. The chain links TRBV7-2 to TRBJ2-1, with 11 bases aligning to TRBD1. The J segment lost 7 bases and the V segment lost 1 base, leaving 3 bases of the junction unmatched. The CDR3 loop spans 15 amino acids. CDR1 is SGHTA and CDR2 is FQGNSA in the germline V gene. CDR3 DNA sequence: TGTGCCAGCAGCTTAGGGACAGGGGGCTTTAATGAGCAGTTCTTC. Amino acid sequence: CASSLGTGGFNEQFF.